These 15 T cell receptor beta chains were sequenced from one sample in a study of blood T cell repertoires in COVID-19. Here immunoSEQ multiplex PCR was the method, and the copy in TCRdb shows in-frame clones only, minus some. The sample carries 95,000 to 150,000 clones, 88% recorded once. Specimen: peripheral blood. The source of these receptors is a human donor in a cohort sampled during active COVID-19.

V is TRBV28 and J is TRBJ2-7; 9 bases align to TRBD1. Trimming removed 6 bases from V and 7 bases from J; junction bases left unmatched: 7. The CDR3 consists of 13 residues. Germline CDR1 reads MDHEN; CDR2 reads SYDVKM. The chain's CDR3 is CASRVGQGGEQYF. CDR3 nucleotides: TGTGCCAGCAGAGTGGGACAGGGCGGTGAGCAGTACTTC.

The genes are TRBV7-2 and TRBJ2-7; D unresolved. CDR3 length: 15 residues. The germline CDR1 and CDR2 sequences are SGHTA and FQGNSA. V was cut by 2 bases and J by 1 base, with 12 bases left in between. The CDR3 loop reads CASSLLVTLSYEQYF. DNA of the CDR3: TGTGCCAGCAGCTTACTGGTGACACTTTCCTACGAGCAGTACTTC.

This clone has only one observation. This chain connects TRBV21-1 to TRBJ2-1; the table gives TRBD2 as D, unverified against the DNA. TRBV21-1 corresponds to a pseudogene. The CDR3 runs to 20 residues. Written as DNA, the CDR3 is TGTGCCAGCACTACCTCCTTTGGGACTAGCGGGAGTGGGCTGAACAATGAGCAGTTCTTC. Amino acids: CASTTSFGTSGSGLNNEQFF.

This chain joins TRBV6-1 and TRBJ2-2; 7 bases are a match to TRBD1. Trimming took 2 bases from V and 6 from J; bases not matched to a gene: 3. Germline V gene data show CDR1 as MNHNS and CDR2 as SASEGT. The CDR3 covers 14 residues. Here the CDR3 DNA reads TGTGCCAGCAGTGAATGGCAGGGGGCCGGGGAGCTGTTTTTT. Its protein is CASSEWQGAGELFF.

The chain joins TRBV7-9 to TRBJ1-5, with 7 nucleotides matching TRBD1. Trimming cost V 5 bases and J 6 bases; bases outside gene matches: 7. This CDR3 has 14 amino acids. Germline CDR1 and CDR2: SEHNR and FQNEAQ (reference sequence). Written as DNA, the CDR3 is TGTGCCAGCAGCCCAGGGGGAAGAGGTCAGCCCCAGCATTTT. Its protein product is CASSPGGRGQPQHF.

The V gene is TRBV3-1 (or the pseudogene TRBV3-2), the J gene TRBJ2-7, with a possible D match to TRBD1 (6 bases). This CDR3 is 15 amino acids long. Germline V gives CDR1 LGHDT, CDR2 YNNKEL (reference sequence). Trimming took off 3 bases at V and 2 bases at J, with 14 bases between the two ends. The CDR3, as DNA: TGTGCCAGCAGCCAGGGGGCAGGGGCGACCTACGAGCAGTACTTC. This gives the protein CASSQGAGATYEQYF.

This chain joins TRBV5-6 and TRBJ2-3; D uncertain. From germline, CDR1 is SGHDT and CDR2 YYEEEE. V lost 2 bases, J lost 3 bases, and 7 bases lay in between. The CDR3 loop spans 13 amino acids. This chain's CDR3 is CASSFLLTDTQYF. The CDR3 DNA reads TGTGCCAGCAGCTTTCTTTTGACAGATACGCAGTATTTT.

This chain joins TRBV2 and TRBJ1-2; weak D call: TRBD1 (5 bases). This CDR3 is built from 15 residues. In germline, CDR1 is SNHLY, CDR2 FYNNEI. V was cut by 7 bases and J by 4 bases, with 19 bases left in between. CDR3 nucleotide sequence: TGTGCCAGCACCATCTGGACGGGGGGAAGCTATGGCTACACCTTC. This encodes CASTIWTGGSYGYTF.

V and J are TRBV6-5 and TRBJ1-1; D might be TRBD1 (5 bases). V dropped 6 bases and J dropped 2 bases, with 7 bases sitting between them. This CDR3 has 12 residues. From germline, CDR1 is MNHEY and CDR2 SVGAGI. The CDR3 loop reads CASSRTNTEAFF. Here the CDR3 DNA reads TGTGCCAGCAGCCGGACAAACACTGAAGCTTTCTTT.

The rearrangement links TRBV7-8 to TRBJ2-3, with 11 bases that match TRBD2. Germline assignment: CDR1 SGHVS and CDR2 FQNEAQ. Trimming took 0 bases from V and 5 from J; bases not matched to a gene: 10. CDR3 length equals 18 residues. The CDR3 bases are TGTGCCAGCAGCTTAGCTCAGGGACTAGCGGTTTCTGGAGATACGCAGTATTTT. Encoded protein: CASSLAQGLAVSGDTQYF.

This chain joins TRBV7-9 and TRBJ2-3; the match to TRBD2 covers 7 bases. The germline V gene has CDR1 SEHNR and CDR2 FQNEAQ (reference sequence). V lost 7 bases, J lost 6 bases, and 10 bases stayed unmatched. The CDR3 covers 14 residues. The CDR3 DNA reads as TGTGCCAGCACCGTGACGGGGGGTCCGGATACGCAGTATTTT. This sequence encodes CASTVTGGPDTQYF.

The CDR3 spells CASSQAGRVSDTQYF. CDR3 nucleotides: TGCGCCAGCAGCCAAGCTGGCAGGGTGTCAGATACGCAGTATTTT. V usage is TRBV4-1 and J usage is TRBJ2-3; weak D call: TRBD1 (5 bases). Germline values: CDR1 MGHRA, CDR2 YSYEKL. This CDR3 has 15 amino acids. The V end lost 1 base, the J end lost 4 bases, and 12 bases lay between the germline ends.

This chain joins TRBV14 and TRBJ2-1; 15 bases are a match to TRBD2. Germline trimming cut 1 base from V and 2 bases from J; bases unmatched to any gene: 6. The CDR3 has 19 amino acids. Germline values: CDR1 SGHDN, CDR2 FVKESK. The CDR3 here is CASSQVGTSGGHTYNEQFF. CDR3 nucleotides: TGTGCCAGCAGCCAAGTTGGGACTAGCGGGGGGCACACCTACAATGAGCAGTTCTTC.

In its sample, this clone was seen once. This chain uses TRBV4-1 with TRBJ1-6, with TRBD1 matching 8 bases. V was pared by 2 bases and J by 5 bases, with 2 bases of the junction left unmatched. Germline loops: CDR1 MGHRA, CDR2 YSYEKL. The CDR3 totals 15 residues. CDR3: CASSQWTGNNSPLHF. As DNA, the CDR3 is TGCGCCAGCAGCCAATGGACAGGGAATAATTCACCCCTCCACTTT.

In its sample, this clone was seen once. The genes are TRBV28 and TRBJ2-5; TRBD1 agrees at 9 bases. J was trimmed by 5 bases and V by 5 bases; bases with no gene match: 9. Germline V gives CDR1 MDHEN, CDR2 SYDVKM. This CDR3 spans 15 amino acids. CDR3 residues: CASSRDPDRGETQYF. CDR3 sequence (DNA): TGTGCCAGCAGTCGAGACCCCGACAGGGGGGAGACCCAGTACTTC.